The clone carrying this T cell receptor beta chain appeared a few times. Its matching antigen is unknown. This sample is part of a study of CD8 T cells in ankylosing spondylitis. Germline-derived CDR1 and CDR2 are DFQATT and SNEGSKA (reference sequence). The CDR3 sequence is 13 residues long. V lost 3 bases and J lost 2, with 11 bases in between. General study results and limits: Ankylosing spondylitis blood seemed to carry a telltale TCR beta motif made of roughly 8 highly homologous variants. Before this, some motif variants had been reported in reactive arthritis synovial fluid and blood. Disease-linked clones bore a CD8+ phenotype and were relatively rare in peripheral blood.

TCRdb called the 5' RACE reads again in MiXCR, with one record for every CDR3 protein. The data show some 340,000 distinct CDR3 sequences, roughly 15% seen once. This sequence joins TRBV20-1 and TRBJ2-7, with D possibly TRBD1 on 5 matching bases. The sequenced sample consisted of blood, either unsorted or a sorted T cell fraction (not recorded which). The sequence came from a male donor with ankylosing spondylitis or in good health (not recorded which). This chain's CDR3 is CSASRAGPYEQYF. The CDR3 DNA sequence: TGCAGTGCTAGTAGGGCAGGGCCCTACGAGCAGTACTTC.